The 26 T cell receptor beta chains presented below share a single source sample, sequenced in a study of shared clonotypes between healthy human individuals (TCRdb year 2020). The method behind the library was the immunoSEQ multiplex PCR assay. In its TCRdb copy, this immuneACCESS table keeps in-frame sequences only and misses some clones. Where compared with another copy, unresolved V genes explain less than half of these, and the others have no known cause. The sample table contains millions of clones; only one count was recorded for 95% of them. The ten biggest clones cover 0.1% to 0.15% of the sample. The sample was naive CD4+ T cells sorted from blood. What this sample's cell subset or site label stands for: CD45RA+ positively selected. Receptors originate from a man aged 18 to 30 in good health.

This rearrangement joins TRBV30 to TRBJ1-5; unclear D gene. The CDR3 contains 12 residues. Trimming took 3 bases from V and 3 from J, leaving 6 bases between them. Looked up from germline, CDR1 is GTSNPN and CDR2 is SVGIG (reference sequence). The CDR3 loop is CAWRSDNQPQHF. In nucleotides, the CDR3 is TGTGCCTGGAGGTCAGACAATCAGCCCCAGCATTTT.

The rearrangement links TRBV5-1 to TRBJ1-1; 7 bases are shared with TRBD1. The ends lost 2 bases at V and 5 bases at J; junction bases unmatched: 9. Looked up from germline, CDR1 is SGHRS and CDR2 is YFSETQ. The CDR3 loop spans 15 amino acids. CDR3 in DNA: TGCGCCAGCAGCTTATCAGACAGGGAAAAGACTGAAGCTTTCTTT. Encoded protein: CASSLSDREKTEAFF.

V is TRBV7-2 and J is TRBJ2-5, with 12 bases identical to TRBD1. This CDR3 contains 15 residues. Per the germline V gene, CDR1 is SGHTA and CDR2 is FQGNSA. With 5 bases clipped from V and 5 bases from J, the junction kept 6 bases outside the gene matches. This CDR3 is CASSVGTGGRETQYF. CDR3 in DNA: TGTGCCAGCAGCGTGGGGACAGGGGGCCGGGAGACCCAGTACTTC.

This clone appeared once. The chain uses TRBV6-5 and TRBJ1-1, with 8 bases identical to TRBD1. The CDR3 contains 14 residues. V trimming: 2 bases; J trimming: 6 bases; junction bases outside the gene matches: 5. CDR1 and CDR2 from the germline V gene are MNHEY and SVGAGI. The CDR3 loop reads CASSYAGGYAEAFF. In nucleotides, the CDR3 is TGTGCCAGCAGTTACGCAGGGGGCTACGCTGAAGCTTTCTTT.

This clone was seen a few times. The chain carries TRBV10-3 and TRBJ2-7; D unresolved. The CDR3 is 12 residues long. The V and J ends lost 7 bases and 3 bases respectively, with 10 bases between them. Germline loops: CDR1 ENHRY, CDR2 SYGVKD. In DNA, the CDR3 is TGTGCCATCAAAAGCGCGTACTACGAGCAGTACTTC. It codes for CAIKSAYYEQYF.

This chain uses TRBV30 with TRBJ2-1; the match to TRBD2 covers 10 bases. V lost 0 bases, J lost 2 bases, and 7 bases stayed unmatched. This CDR3 is 17 amino acids long. Per the germline V gene, CDR1 is GTSNPN and CDR2 is SVGIG (reference sequence). The CDR3 sequence: CAWSVTRTSGTYNEQFF. CDR3 bases: TGTGCCTGGAGTGTAACCCGGACTAGCGGAACCTACAATGAGCAGTTCTTC. The complete variable domain, with remaining parts taken from reference TRBV30 and TRBJ2-1, reads SQTIHQWPATLVQPVGSPLSLECTVEGTSNPNLYWYRQAAGRGLQLLFYSVGIGQISSEVPQNLSASRPQDRQFILSSKKLLLSDSGFYLCAWSVTRTSGTYNEQFFGPGTRLTVL.

The chain has TRBV2 and TRBJ1-5; 12 bases align to TRBD1. The CDR3 spans 15 residues. Germline trimming cut 6 bases from V and 6 bases from J; bases unmatched to any gene: 6. CDR1 is SNHLY, CDR2 FYNNEI, per germline. The CDR3 here is CASRGQGAQGQPQHF. Here the CDR3 DNA reads TGTGCCAGCAGGGGACAGGGGGCGCAAGGTCAGCCCCAGCATTTT.

This clone was observed once. The genes are TRBV7-9 and TRBJ2-5; tentatively, D is TRBD1 or TRBD2 (5 bases each). CDR1 and CDR2 (germline): SEHNR, FQNEAQ (reference sequence). The CDR3 extends over 16 amino acids. V lost 2 bases to trimming and J lost 3 bases, with 16 bases between them. This CDR3 reads CASSLSGPHPEETQYF. The DNA for the CDR3 is TGTGCCAGCAGCTTATCGGGGCCCCACCCGGAAGAGACCCAGTACTTC.

Notes on this clone: The identical CDR3 is also encoded by other nucleotide sequences in the sample. This rearrangement joins TRBV5-1 to TRBJ1-6; 11 bases align to TRBD1. Germline V gene lookup returns CDR1 SGHRS and CDR2 YFSETQ. The J segment lost 9 bases and the V segment lost 4 bases, leaving 3 bases of the junction unmatched. The CDR3 has 14 amino acids. In DNA, the CDR3 is TGCGCCAGCAGCCAGGGACAGGGGGGTTCACCCCTCCACTTT. Its protein product is CASSQGQGGSPLHF.

On this clone: In the same sample, other DNA sequences code for this CDR3. The V call is TRBV11-2, the J call TRBJ2-3; TRBD2 matches 10 bases. The germline CDR1 and CDR2 sequences are SGHAT and FQNNGV. The V gene end was trimmed by 1 base and the J gene end by 1 base; junction bases not matched to a gene: 2. The CDR3 covers 16 residues. This CDR3 reads CASSLGLAGGTDTQYF. In DNA, the CDR3 is TGTGCCAGCAGCTTAGGCCTAGCGGGAGGCACAGATACGCAGTATTTT.

V gene TRBV28 combines with J gene TRBJ2-3; the D is unclear. The CDR3 runs to 8 residues. CDR1 and CDR2 from the germline V gene are MDHEN and SYDVKM. The V end lost 10 bases, the J end lost 6 bases, and 2 bases lay between the germline ends. This chain's CDR3 is CATDTQYF. The CDR3 bases are TGTGCCACCGATACGCAGTATTTT.

Turning to this clone: Compared with germline, one end of the junction differs, possibly owing to a read error. The CDR3 is CASSWDRVTGELFF. CDR3 nucleotide sequence: TGTGCTAGCAGCTGGGACAGGGTGACCGGGGAGCTGTTTTTT. This chain links TRBV7-7 with TRBJ2-2, with TRBD1 matching over 9 bases. The CDR3 extends over 14 amino acids. Germline V CDR1 and CDR2: SSHAT, FNYEAQ (reference sequence).

The chain employs TRBV5-1 and TRBJ2-5; D might be TRBD1 (6 bases). Germline assignment: CDR1 SGHRS and CDR2 YFSETQ. The CDR3 consists of 16 residues. Trimming removed 4 bases at V and 2 bases at J, with 18 bases between. This CDR3 reads CASSTQGVMAQETQYF. DNA of the CDR3: TGCGCCAGCAGCACACAGGGTGTTATGGCTCAAGAGACCCAGTACTTC. Drawing the rest from reference TRBV5-1 and TRBJ2-5, the complete variable domain is KAGVTQTPRYLIKTRGQQVTLSCSPISGHRSVSWYQQTPGQGLQFLFEYFSETQRNKGNFPGRFSGRQFSNSRSEMNVSTLELGDSALYLCASSTQGVMAQETQYFGPGTRLLVL.

The chain carries TRBV10-3 and TRBJ1-2; D is perhaps TRBD1 (5 bases). Germline CDR1 reads ENHRY; CDR2 reads SYGVKD. The CDR3 is 17 amino acids. With 0 bases removed from V and 4 bases from J, the gap between germline ends came to 18 bases. In DNA, the CDR3 is TGTGCCATCAGTGAGTCGATTCGGGACGCGGGGGGCTATGGCTACACCTTC. This translates into CAISESIRDAGGYGYTF.

This rearrangement joins TRBV2 to TRBJ1-4, with TRBD1 matching 9 bases. CDR3 length: 15 residues. In germline, CDR1 is SNHLY, CDR2 FYNNEI. V shed 6 bases, J shed 0 bases, and the junction held 2 bases outside the gene matches. The CDR3 DNA follows: TGTGCCAGCAGACAGGGGGCGTCAACTAATGAAAAACTGTTTTTT. Translation: CASRQGASTNEKLFF.

The chain combines TRBV28 with TRBJ1-4; no definite D call. Germline V gene lookup returns CDR1 MDHEN and CDR2 SYDVKM. This CDR3 contains 15 residues. V was shortened by 7 bases and J by 3 bases, with 15 bases between the two germline ends. The CDR3 DNA follows: TGTGCCAGCAATAACGATGTACGATCTAATGAAAAACTGTTTTTT. It encodes CASNNDVRSNEKLFF.

The chain employs TRBV12-5 and TRBJ1-1; no firm D call. The germline CDR1 and CDR2 sequences are LGHNT and FRNRAP. Trimming took 6 bases from V and 5 from J, leaving 13 bases between them. The CDR3 totals 13 residues. The CDR3 reads CASGTAAGTEAFF. CDR3 coding DNA: TGTGCTAGTGGCACCGCAGCCGGGACTGAAGCTTTCTTT.

The J gene is TRBJ2-3, the V gene TRBV29-1, with D possibly being TRBD2 (6 bases). CDR1 and CDR2 (germline): SQVTM, ANQGSEA. The CDR3 is made up of 13 amino acids. V was pared by 4 bases and J by 1 base, with 9 bases between. CDR3 DNA: TGCAGCGTTGGACCGGGGGGCACAGATACGCAGTATTTT. Translated, it gives CSVGPGGTDTQYF.

V and J are TRBV28 and TRBJ1-2; D unclear. Germline-derived CDR1 and CDR2 are MDHEN and SYDVKM. The CDR3 contains 14 residues. Trimming took 6 bases from V and 4 from J, leaving 15 bases between them. The CDR3 DNA reads TGTGCCAGCAGCCGTCCGGGGTTGGCCTATGGCTACACCTTC. Its translation is CASSRPGLAYGYTF.

This clone was found once. CDR3 sequence: CAKSSETQYF. The CDR3 coding sequence is TGTGCCAAATCCTCAGAGACCCAGTACTTC. This sequence joins TRBV27 and TRBJ2-5, with D unresolved. V lost 10 bases and J lost 4, with 7 bases in between. CDR3 size: 10 residues. Germline V lookup: CDR1 MNHEY, CDR2 SMNVEV (reference sequence).

The V call is TRBV18, the J call TRBJ2-4; perhaps TRBD1 as D (5 bases). V was shortened by 6 bases and J by 5 bases, with 11 bases between the two germline ends. The CDR3 spans 13 residues. The germline CDR1 and CDR2 sequences are KGHSH and LQKENI. This chain's CDR3 is CASSLRQQNIQYF. CDR3 sequence (DNA): TGTGCCAGCTCCCTTAGACAGCAAAACATTCAGTACTTC.

A word on this clone: Being one base from a much bigger clone, this may be a read error. This chain joins TRBV25-1 and TRBJ2-7; D is possibly TRBD1 (5 bases). The CDR3 is made up of 17 amino acids. Trimming removed 1 base at V and 0 bases at J, with 16 bases between. Germline-derived CDR1 and CDR2 are MGHDK and SYGVNS. The CDR3, as DNA: TGTGCCAGCAGTGAATTCCCCCCTCAGGGAAGCTCCTACGAGCAGTACTTC. This gives the protein CASSEFPPQGSSYEQYF.

The chain carries TRBV10-3 and TRBJ1-1, with D perhaps TRBD1 (5 bases). Germline CDR1 reads ENHRY; CDR2 reads SYGVKD. The CDR3 contains 14 residues. Deletions cut 3 bases from V and 4 bases from J, with 12 bases between. The CDR3 sequence is CAISDAGSITEAFF. DNA of the CDR3: TGTGCCATCAGTGACGCAGGGTCTATCACTGAAGCTTTCTTT.

The rearrangement links TRBV10-3 to TRBJ1-2; 11 positions agree with TRBD1. The CDR3 runs to 14 residues. Trimming cost V 5 bases and J 7 bases; bases outside gene matches: 6. The germline gives CDR1 ENHRY, CDR2 SYGVKD. CDR3 residues: CAISSGQGASGYTF. CDR3 DNA: TGTGCCATCAGTTCCGGACAGGGGGCGTCTGGCTACACCTTC.

V is TRBV2 and J is TRBJ2-3; unclear D gene. With 1 base removed from V and 6 bases from J, the gap between germline ends came to 14 bases. Germline loops: CDR1 SNHLY, CDR2 FYNNEI. The CDR3 is 15 amino acids. CDR3 DNA sequence: TGTGCCAGCAGTGAAGAGAATGGGATGAGGGATACGCAGTATTTT. It codes for CASSEENGMRDTQYF.

V usage is TRBV10-2 and J usage is TRBJ2-1; TRBD2 matches 8 bases. J was trimmed by 5 bases and V by 3 bases; bases with no gene match: 6. The CDR3 is 15 residues long. Germline assignment: CDR1 WSHSY and CDR2 SAAADI. The CDR3 DNA reads as TGCGCCAGCAGTGACTTCGGGAGGGCGAACAATGAGCAGTTCTTC. Its translation is CASSDFGRANNEQFF.